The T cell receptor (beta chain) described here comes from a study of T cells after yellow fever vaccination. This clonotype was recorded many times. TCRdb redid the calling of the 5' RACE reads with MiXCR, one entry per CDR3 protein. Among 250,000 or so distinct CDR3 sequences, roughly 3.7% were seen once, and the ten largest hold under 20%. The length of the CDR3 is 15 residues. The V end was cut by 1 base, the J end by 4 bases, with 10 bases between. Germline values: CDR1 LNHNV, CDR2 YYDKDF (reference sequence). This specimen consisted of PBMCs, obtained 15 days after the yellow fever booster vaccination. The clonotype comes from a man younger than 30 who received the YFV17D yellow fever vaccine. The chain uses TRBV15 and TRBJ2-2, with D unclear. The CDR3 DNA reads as TGTGCCACCAGCAGAGGGGTCCTGGGCACCGGGGAGCTGTTTTTT. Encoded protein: CATSRGVLGTGELFF.